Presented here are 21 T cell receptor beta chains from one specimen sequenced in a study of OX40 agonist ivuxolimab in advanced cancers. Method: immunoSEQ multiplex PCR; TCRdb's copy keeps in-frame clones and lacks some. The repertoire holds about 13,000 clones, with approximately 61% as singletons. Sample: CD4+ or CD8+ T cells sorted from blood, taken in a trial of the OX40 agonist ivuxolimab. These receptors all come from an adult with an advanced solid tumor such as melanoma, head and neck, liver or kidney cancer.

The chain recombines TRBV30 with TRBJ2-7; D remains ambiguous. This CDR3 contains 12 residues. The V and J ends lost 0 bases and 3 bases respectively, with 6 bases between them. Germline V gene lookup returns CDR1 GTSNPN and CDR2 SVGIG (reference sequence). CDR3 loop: CAWSVDNYEQYF. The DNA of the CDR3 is TGTGCCTGGAGTGTTGACAACTACGAGCAGTACTTC.

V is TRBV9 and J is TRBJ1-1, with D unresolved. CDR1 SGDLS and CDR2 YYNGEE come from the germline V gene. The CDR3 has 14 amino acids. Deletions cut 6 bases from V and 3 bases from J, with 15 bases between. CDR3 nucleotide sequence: TGTGCCAGCACCGCACCGGGTGGGGACACTGAAGCTTTCTTT. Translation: CASTAPGGDTEAFF.

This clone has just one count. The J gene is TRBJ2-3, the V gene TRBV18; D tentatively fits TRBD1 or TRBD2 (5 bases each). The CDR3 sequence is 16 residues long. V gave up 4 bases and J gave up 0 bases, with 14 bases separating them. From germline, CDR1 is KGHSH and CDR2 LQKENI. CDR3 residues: CASSHEGILSTDTQYF. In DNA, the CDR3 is TGTGCCAGCTCACACGAGGGGATTCTTAGCACAGATACGCAGTATTTT.

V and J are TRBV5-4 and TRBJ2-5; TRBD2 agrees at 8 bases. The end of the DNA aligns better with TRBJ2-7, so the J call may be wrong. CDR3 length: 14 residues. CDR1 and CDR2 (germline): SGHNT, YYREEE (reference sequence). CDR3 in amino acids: CASSLVGRAYEQYF. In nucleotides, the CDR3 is TGTGCCAGCAGCTTGGTCGGGAGGGCCTACGAGCAGTACTTC.

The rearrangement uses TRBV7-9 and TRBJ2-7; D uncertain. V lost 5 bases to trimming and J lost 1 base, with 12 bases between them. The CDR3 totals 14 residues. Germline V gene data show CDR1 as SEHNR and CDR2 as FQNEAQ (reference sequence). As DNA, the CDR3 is TGTGCCAGCAGCGCCAGAAGTAGGTCCTACGAGCAGTACTTC. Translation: CASSARSRSYEQYF. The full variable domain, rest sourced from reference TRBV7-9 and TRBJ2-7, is DTGVSQNPRHKITKRGQNVTFRCDPISEHNRLYWYRQTLGQGPEFLTYFQNEAQLEKSRLLSDRFSAERPKGSFSTLEIQRTEQGDSAMYLCASSARSRSYEQYFGPGTRLTVT.

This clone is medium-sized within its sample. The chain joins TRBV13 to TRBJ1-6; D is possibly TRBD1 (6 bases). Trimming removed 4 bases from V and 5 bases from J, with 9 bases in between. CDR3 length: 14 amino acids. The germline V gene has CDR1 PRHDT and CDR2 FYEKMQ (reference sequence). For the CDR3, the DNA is TGTGCCAGCAGCTCGACAGGAGATAATTCACCCCTCCACTTT. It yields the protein CASSSTGDNSPLHF.

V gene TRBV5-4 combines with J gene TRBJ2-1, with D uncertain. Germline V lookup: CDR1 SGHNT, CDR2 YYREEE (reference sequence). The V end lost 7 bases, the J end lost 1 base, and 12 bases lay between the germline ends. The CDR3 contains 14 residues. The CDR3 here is CASGSVGSYNEQFF. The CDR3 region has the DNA TGTGCCAGCGGTTCCGTCGGTTCCTACAATGAGCAGTTCTTC.

The DNA for the CDR3 is TGCGCCAGCAGTGAGGTGGAGGGGATCGGGAATTCACCCCTCCACTTT. This translates into CASSEVEGIGNSPLHF. The genes are TRBV10-2 and TRBJ1-6; D is perhaps TRBD1 (5 bases). The germline CDR1 and CDR2 sequences are WSHSY and SAAADI. This CDR3 is 16 amino acids long. V lost 2 bases to trimming and J lost 7 bases, with 15 bases between them.

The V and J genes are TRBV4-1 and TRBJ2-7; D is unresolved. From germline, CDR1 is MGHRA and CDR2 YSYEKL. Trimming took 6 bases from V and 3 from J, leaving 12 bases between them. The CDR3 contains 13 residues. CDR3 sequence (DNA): TGCGCCAGCAGTCCATTCGCCCACTACGAGCAGTACTTC. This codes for CASSPFAHYEQYF.

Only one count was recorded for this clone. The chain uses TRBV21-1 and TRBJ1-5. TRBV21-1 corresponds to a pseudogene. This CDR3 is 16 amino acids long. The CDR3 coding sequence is TGTGCCAGCAGCAAAGGGAGGCAGGGAAGCAATCAGCCCCAGCATTTT. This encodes CASSKGRQGSNQPQHF.

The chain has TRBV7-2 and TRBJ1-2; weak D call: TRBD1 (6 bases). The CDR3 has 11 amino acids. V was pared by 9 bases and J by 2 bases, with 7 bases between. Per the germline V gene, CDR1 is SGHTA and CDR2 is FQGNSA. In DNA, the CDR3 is TGTGCCAGTAGGGGGAACTATGGCTACACCTTC. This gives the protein CASRGNYGYTF.

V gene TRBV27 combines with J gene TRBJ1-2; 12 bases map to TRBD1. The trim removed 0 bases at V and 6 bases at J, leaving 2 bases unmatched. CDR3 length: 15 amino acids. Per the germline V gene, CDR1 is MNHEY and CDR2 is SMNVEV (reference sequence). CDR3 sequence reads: CASSLSGTGGNGYTF. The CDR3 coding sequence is TGTGCCAGCAGTTTATCCGGGACAGGGGGCAATGGCTACACCTTC.

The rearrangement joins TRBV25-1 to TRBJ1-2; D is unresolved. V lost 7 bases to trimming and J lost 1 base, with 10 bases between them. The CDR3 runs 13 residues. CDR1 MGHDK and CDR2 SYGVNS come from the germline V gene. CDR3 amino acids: CASTSWGNYGYTF. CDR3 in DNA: TGTGCCAGCACATCATGGGGTAACTATGGCTACACCTTC.

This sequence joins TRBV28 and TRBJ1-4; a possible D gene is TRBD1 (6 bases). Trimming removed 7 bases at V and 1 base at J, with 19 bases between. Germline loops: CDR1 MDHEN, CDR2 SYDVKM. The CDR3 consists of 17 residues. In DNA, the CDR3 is TGTGCCAGCACCAAAATGGGGGGGCCTGGAACTAATGAAAAACTGTTTTTT. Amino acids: CASTKMGGPGTNEKLFF.

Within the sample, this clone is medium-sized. The CDR3 protein is CASSQENELVMGGGTEAFF. In DNA form, the CDR3 reads TGTGCCAGCAGCCAAGAAAATGAATTAGTAATGGGGGGAGGAACTGAAGCTTTCTTT. This chain connects TRBV4-2 to TRBJ1-1; TRBD1 is a possible D gene (5 bases). The V gene's germline CDR1 is LGHNA and CDR2 YNFKEQ. Trimming pared 0 bases from V and 5 bases from J, leaving 25 bases between. This CDR3 contains 19 residues.

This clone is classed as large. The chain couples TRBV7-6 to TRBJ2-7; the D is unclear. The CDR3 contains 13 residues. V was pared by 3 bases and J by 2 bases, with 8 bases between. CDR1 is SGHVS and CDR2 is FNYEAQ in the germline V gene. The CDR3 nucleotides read TGTGCCAGCAGCTTTAACCCGACCTACGAGCAGTACTTC. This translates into CASSFNPTYEQYF.

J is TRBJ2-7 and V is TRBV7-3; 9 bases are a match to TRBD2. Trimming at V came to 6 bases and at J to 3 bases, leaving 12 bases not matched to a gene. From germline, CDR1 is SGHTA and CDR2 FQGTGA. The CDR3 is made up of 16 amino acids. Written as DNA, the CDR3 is TGTGCCAGCAGTCCTCAGGAGACTAGCGGTTTCTACGAGCAGTACTTC. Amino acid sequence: CASSPQETSGFYEQYF.

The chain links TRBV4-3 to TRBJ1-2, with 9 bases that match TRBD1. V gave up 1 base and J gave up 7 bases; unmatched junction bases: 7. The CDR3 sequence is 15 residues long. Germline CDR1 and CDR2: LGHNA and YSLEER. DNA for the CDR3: TGCGCCAGCAGCCAAGTCCGGGACAGGGCTGGTGGCTACACCTTC. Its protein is CASSQVRDRAGGYTF.

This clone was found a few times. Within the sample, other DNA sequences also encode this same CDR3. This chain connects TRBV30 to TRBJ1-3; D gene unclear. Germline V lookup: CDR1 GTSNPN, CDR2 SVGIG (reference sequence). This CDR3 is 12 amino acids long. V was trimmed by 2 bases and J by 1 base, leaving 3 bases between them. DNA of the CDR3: TGTGCCTGGAGTCCTTCTGGAAACACCATATATTTT. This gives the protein CAWSPSGNTIYF.

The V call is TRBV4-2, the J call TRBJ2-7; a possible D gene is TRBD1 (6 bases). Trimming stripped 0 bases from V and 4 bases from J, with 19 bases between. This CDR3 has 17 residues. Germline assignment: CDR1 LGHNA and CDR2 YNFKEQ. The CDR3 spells CASSQEGPGRGLYEQYF. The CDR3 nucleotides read TGTGCCAGCAGCCAAGAAGGGCCAGGCAGGGGCCTTTACGAGCAGTACTTC.

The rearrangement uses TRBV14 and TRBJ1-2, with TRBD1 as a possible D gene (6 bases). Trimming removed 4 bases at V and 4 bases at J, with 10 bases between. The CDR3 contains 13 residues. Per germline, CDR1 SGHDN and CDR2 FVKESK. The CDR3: CASSPGVTYGYTF. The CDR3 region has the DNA TGTGCCAGCAGCCCAGGGGTTACCTATGGCTACACCTTC.